Each of the 29 T cell receptor beta chains below was sequenced from the same sample in a study of shared clonotypes between healthy human individuals. Generated by immunoSEQ multiplex PCR, the TCRdb table keeps only in-frame clones and is missing some. The sample consists of fewer than 1.4 million clones, around three quarters of them appearing once. Specimen: memory CD4+ T cells from PBMCs. The sample's subset: CD45RA-negative fraction. Receptors were obtained from a man younger than 30 in good health. Some clones in this sample may be carry-over from other donors' samples.

This chain joins TRBV7-9 and TRBJ2-7; TRBD1 might be the D (6 bases). Germline V lookup: CDR1 SEHNR, CDR2 FQNEAQ (reference sequence). With 5 bases removed from V and 7 bases from J, the gap between germline ends came to 15 bases. The CDR3 totals 13 residues. In nucleotides, the CDR3 is TGTGCCAGCAGCATGACAGGAACCGAAGAGCAGTACTTC. This translates into CASSMTGTEEQYF.

CDR3 bases: TGTGCCAGCAGATTGTCGGGGGACTATGGCTACACCTTC. Amino acids: CASRLSGDYGYTF. The V gene is TRBV6-5, the J gene TRBJ1-2, with D possibly being TRBD1 (5 bases). The V and J ends lost 6 bases and 3 bases respectively, with 11 bases between them. Germline V lookup: CDR1 MNHEY, CDR2 SVGAGI. The CDR3 runs 13 residues.

A single count supports this clone. The rearrangement uses TRBV7-2 and TRBJ2-1; perhaps D is TRBD1 or TRBD2 (5 bases each). V lost 3 bases, J lost 7 bases, and 10 bases lay in between. CDR1 and CDR2 from the germline V gene are SGHTA and FQGNSA. This CDR3 spans 13 amino acids. The CDR3, as DNA: TGTGCCAGCAGCTTCGGGGCGAGGAATGAGCAGTTCTTC. It encodes CASSFGARNEQFF.

The chain combines TRBV11-2 with TRBJ2-3, with TRBD2 matching 8 bases. Germline V gene sequence: CDR1 SGHAT, CDR2 FQNNGV. The V segment lost 0 bases and the J segment 5 bases; nucleotides outside the gene matches: 4. The CDR3 totals 15 residues. Here the CDR3 reads CASSLDSRGGDTQYF. CDR3 coding DNA: TGTGCCAGCAGCTTAGATTCCCGGGGGGGAGATACGCAGTATTTT.

J is TRBJ2-5 and V is TRBV11-2; TRBD2 matches 11 bases. CDR1 SGHAT and CDR2 FQNNGV come from the germline V gene. There are 13 residues in the CDR3. Trimming at V came to 6 bases and at J to 5 bases, leaving 2 bases not matched to a gene. The CDR3 DNA reads as TGTGCCAGCAGGACTAGCGGGATGGAGACCCAGTACTTC. As protein: CASRTSGMETQYF.

The CDR3 coding sequence is TGTGCCAGCAGTGAACTTGCCTTCGGCTACACCTTC. It yields the protein CASSELAFGYTF. The rearrangement uses TRBV6-1 and TRBJ1-2, with D unresolved. The length of the CDR3 is 12 residues. Germline lookup yields CDR1 MNHNS and CDR2 SASEGT. V shed 2 bases and J shed 8 bases, with 9 bases lying between them.

This clone was counted only a few times. The chain couples TRBV19 to TRBJ1-5; 8 nucleotides agree with TRBD1. Losses at the gene ends were 3 bases for V and 6 bases for J; bases not matched to a gene: 1. Germline V gene sequence: CDR1 LNHDA, CDR2 SQIVND (reference sequence). The CDR3 is made up of 13 amino acids. The CDR3: CASSMDRVQPQHF. The CDR3 DNA follows: TGTGCCAGTAGTATGGACAGGGTTCAGCCCCAGCATTTT. The full variable domain, completed using reference TRBV19 and TRBJ1-5, is DGGITQSPKYLFRKEGQNVTLSCEQNLNHDAMYWYRQDPGQGLRLIYYSQIVNDFQKGDIAEGYSVSREKKESFPLTVTSAQKNPTAFYLCASSMDRVQPQHFGDGTRLSIL.

The J gene is TRBJ1-3, the V gene TRBV10-2; D gene unclear. With 5 bases removed from V and 2 bases from J, the gap between germline ends came to 10 bases. Looked up from germline, CDR1 is WSHSY and CDR2 is SAAADI. This CDR3 has 14 amino acids. The CDR3 sequence: CASSLSQAGNTIYF. Written as DNA, the CDR3 is TGCGCCAGCAGTTTGTCCCAGGCTGGAAACACCATATATTTT.

This clone was counted only a few times. This chain links TRBV2 with TRBJ2-1; 10 nucleotides align to TRBD2. There are 15 residues in the CDR3. Trimming cost V 1 base and J 10 bases; bases outside gene matches: 7. CDR1 is SNHLY, CDR2 FYNNEI, per germline. As DNA, the CDR3 is TGTGCCAGCAGTGAAGGGGCTAGCGGGAGTACCGAGCAGTTCTTC. It specifies CASSEGASGSTEQFF.

V and J are TRBV18 and TRBJ1-2, with D perhaps TRBD1 (6 bases). Trimming removed 8 bases at V and 1 base at J, with 20 bases between. The CDR3 has 16 residues. The germline gives CDR1 KGHSH, CDR2 LQKENI. CDR3 amino acids: CASLIEGQVINYGYTF. Here the CDR3 DNA reads TGTGCCAGCCTCATTGAGGGACAAGTAATTAACTATGGCTACACCTTC.

This chain uses TRBV30 with TRBJ2-3; D uncertain. Trimming removed 1 base from V and 0 bases from J, with 11 bases in between. CDR1 and CDR2 from the germline V gene are GTSNPN and SVGIG (reference sequence). The CDR3 is 15 amino acids. DNA of the CDR3: TGTGCCTGGAGTGGCCTTTCATTGAGCACAGATACGCAGTATTTT. As protein: CAWSGLSLSTDTQYF.

Many counts were recorded for this clone. In the same sample, other DNA sequences code for this CDR3. The V call is TRBV28, the J call TRBJ1-5; D gene unclear. From germline, CDR1 is MDHEN and CDR2 SYDVKM. The length of the CDR3 is 13 residues. The V and J ends lost 8 bases and 4 bases respectively, with 12 bases between them. The CDR3, as DNA: TGTGCCAGCCTAGAACAGCGAAATCAGCCCCAGCATTTT. Protein product: CASLEQRNQPQHF.

In regard to this clone: At the DNA level, this CDR3 is encoded by other sequences in the same sample as well. V is TRBV19 and J is TRBJ2-2; 7 nucleotides agree with TRBD2. The CDR3 contains 14 residues. J was trimmed by 4 bases and V by 9 bases; bases with no gene match: 8. Germline V gene sequence: CDR1 LNHDA, CDR2 SQIVND (reference sequence). CDR3 amino acids: CASGSTGGTGELFF. The CDR3 DNA is TGTGCCAGCGGGAGTACGGGAGGCACCGGGGAGCTGTTTTTT.

The rearrangement joins TRBV4-1 to TRBJ2-4, with 10 bases fitting TRBD2. Germline V CDR1 and CDR2: MGHRA, YSYEKL. The CDR3 extends over 17 amino acids. J lost 0 bases, V lost 4 bases, and 6 bases had no gene match. The CDR3 DNA sequence: TGCGCCAGCAGCCTGGGACTAGCGAGGGAAGCCAAAAACATTCAGTACTTC. This gives the protein CASSLGLAREAKNIQYF.

This clone turned up a few times. In the same sample, other DNA sequences code for this CDR3. This chain uses TRBV11-2 with TRBJ2-2; D uncertain. This CDR3 comprises 15 residues. Germline assignment: CDR1 SGHAT and CDR2 FQNNGV. V was cut by 4 bases and J by 1 base, with 10 bases left in between. CDR3 sequence (DNA): TGTGCCAGCAGCTCTGCGTTGAGGAACACCGGGGAGCTGTTTTTT. Translating gives CASSSALRNTGELFF.

DNA of the CDR3: TGTGCCAGCAGCTTAAGGTCGGGCTTTTCTCAAACAGATACGCAGTATTTT. Residues: CASSLRSGFSQTDTQYF. The chain combines TRBV7-3 with TRBJ2-3; D gene ambiguous. The CDR3 is 17 amino acids. Trimming took 1 base from V and 3 from J, leaving 17 bases between them. CDR1 and CDR2 (germline): SGHTA, FQGTGA.

This chain links TRBV18 with TRBJ2-4; 7 bases fit TRBD1. CDR1 and CDR2 (germline): KGHSH, LQKENI. The CDR3 totals 14 residues. Losses at the gene ends were 5 bases for V and 4 bases for J; bases not matched to a gene: 5. Here the CDR3 DNA reads TGTGCCAGCTCATTTTCACAGGGGAAAAACATTCAGTACTTC. This codes for CASSFSQGKNIQYF.

This clone was counted many times. The V and J genes are TRBV2 and TRBJ1-2; TRBD1 is a possible D gene (5 bases). The CDR3 contains 13 residues. The germline gives CDR1 SNHLY, CDR2 FYNNEI. Trimming took 6 bases from V and 8 from J, leaving 16 bases between them. The CDR3 here is CASSIRDSGGYTF. The CDR3 nucleotides read TGTGCCAGCAGCATCCGGGACTCCGGCGGCTACACCTTC.

The V call is TRBV7-8, the J call TRBJ2-3, with 7 bases lining up with TRBD1. Germline CDR1 reads SGHVS; CDR2 reads FQNEAQ. The V and J ends lost 3 bases and 5 bases, in that order; junction bases with no gene match: 14. The CDR3 is 17 residues long. CDR3 loop: CASSFPRQGWDQDTQYF. The CDR3 nucleotides are TGTGCCAGCAGCTTCCCTCGACAGGGATGGGACCAAGATACGCAGTATTTT.

V and J are TRBV18 and TRBJ2-7; tentative D call: TRBD2 (6 bases). The CDR3 runs 13 residues. Trimming took off 0 bases at V and 7 bases at J, with 10 bases between the two ends. Germline assignment: CDR1 KGHSH and CDR2 LQKENI. Here the CDR3 DNA reads TGTGCCAGCTCACCACCGGGACTGCAGGAGCAGTACTTC. Its protein is CASSPPGLQEQYF.

The chain uses TRBV19 and TRBJ1-2; D perhaps matches TRBD1 (5 bases). The V gene's germline CDR1 is LNHDA and CDR2 SQIVND (reference sequence). Trimming removed 5 bases at V and 0 bases at J, with 16 bases between. The CDR3 runs to 16 residues. In nucleotides, the CDR3 is TGTGCCAGTAGTTCAAGAGACGGGACCCCTAACTATGGCTACACCTTC. The encoded protein is CASSSRDGTPNYGYTF.

This clone was picked up one time. This chain connects TRBV11-2 to TRBJ1-1, with 7 bases lining up with TRBD1. The length of the CDR3 is 16 residues. Germline CDR1 and CDR2: SGHAT and FQNNGV. Trimming cost V 5 bases and J 5 bases; bases outside gene matches: 14. CDR3 nucleotides: TGTGCCAGCAGCCTCTATCAGGGACAGCTAAGGACTGAAGCTTTCTTT. The encoded protein is CASSLYQGQLRTEAFF. The full variable domain, its missing parts supplied by reference TRBV11-2 and TRBJ1-1, is EAGVAQSPRYKIIEKRQSVAFWCNPISGHATLYWYQQILGQGPKLLIQFQNNGVVDDSQLPKDRFSAERLKGVDSTLKIQPAKLEDSAVYLCASSLYQGQLRTEAFFGQGTRLTVV.

The CDR3 region has the DNA TGTGCCAGCAGCGGGAGTGTGGGTGAGACCCAGTACTTC. The encoded protein is CASSGSVGETQYF. The V call is TRBV9, the J call TRBJ2-5; unclear D gene. V was trimmed by 3 bases and J by 5 bases, leaving 11 bases between them. CDR1 SGDLS and CDR2 YYNGEE come from the germline V gene. This CDR3 region has 13 residues.

This rearrangement joins TRBV28 to TRBJ1-2; D unclear. CDR1 is MDHEN and CDR2 is SYDVKM in the germline V gene. V gave up 5 bases and J gave up 8 bases, with 15 bases separating them. The CDR3 is 13 residues long. The CDR3 protein is CASSTLRAGGYTF. Written as DNA, the CDR3 is TGTGCCAGCAGTACCTTAAGGGCCGGGGGCTACACCTTC.

The chain is built from TRBV27 and TRBJ2-5; D might be TRBD1 (6 bases). The length of the CDR3 is 14 residues. From germline, CDR1 is MNHEY and CDR2 SMNVEV (reference sequence). V was cut by 2 bases and J by 1 base, with 8 bases left in between. CDR3 in amino acids: CASSLRGFQETQYF. For the CDR3, the DNA is TGTGCCAGCAGTTTAAGGGGGTTCCAAGAGACCCAGTACTTC.

V and J are TRBV2 and TRBJ2-1; D is perhaps TRBD2 (5 bases). This CDR3 is 14 amino acids long. CDR1 and CDR2 (germline): SNHLY, FYNNEI. V was shortened by 4 bases and J by 6 bases, with 13 bases between the two germline ends. The CDR3 bases are TGTGCCAGCAGTGCCGAGCGGAGCCTCAATGAGCAGTTCTTC. This sequence encodes CASSAERSLNEQFF.

The chain is built from TRBV2 and TRBJ2-2; D may match TRBD1 or TRBD2 (5 bases each). Germline lookup yields CDR1 SNHLY and CDR2 FYNNEI. The CDR3 extends over 14 amino acids. Trimming stripped 6 bases from V and 2 bases from J, with 10 bases between. The CDR3 bases are TGTGCCAGCAGGCTCCGGGACAACACCGGGGAGCTGTTTTTT. Translating it yields CASRLRDNTGELFF.

As for this clone: A much larger clone lies one base from this, so it may be a read error. The chain has TRBV30 and TRBJ1-3; 9 nucleotides align to TRBD1. This CDR3 region has 15 residues. In germline, CDR1 is GTSNPN, CDR2 SVGIG (reference sequence). CDR3 sequence: CAAHRGQSSGNTVYF. The DNA for the CDR3 is TGTGCCGCACACAGGGGGCAGAGCTCTGGAAACACCGTATATTTT.

The rearrangement links TRBV30 to TRBJ1-2; 9 positions match TRBD1. Germline lookup yields CDR1 GTSNPN and CDR2 SVGIG (reference sequence). This CDR3 comprises 13 residues. V trimming: 3 bases; J trimming: 9 bases; junction bases outside the gene matches: 8. The CDR3 DNA follows: TGTGCCTGGAGGAAAACTGGACAGGGGAGCTACACCTTC. Amino acid sequence: CAWRKTGQGSYTF. The full variable domain, its missing parts supplied by reference TRBV30 and TRBJ1-2, is SQTIHQWPATLVQPVGSPLSLECTVEGTSNPNLYWYRQAAGRGLQLLFYSVGIGQISSEVPQNLSASRPQDRQFILSSKKLLLSDSGFYLCAWRKTGQGSYTFGSGTRLTVV.